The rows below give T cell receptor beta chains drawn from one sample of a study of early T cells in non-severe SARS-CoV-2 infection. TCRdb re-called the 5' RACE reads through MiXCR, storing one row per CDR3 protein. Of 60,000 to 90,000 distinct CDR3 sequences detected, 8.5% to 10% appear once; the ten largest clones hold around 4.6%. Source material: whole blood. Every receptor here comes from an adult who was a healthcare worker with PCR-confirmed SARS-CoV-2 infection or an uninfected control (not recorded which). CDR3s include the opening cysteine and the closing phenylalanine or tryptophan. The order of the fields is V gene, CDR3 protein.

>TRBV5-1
CASKREADTQYF
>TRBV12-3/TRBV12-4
CASSPGTSGSGETQYF
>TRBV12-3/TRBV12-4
CASKWTSGRDQYF
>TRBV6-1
CASSGGPGANVLTF
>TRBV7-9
CASTSLGNTEAFF
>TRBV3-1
CACSQDSGFQETQYF
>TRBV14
CASRLGPTGELFF
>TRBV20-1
CSAPRVPSYNEQFF
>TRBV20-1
CSARGDYEQYF
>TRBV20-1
CSARDPSGSNNEQFF
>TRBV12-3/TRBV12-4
CASSLADRGETQYF
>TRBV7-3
CASSSDRAYGELFF
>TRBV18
CASSPEREQFF
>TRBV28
CASSLGWSRSYEQYF
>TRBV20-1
CSARFKILAGGPYEQYF
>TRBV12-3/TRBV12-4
CASSSHGGGTGELFF
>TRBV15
CATSSSGNTIYF
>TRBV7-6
CASSPNGGSYEQYF
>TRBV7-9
CASSRAMNTEAFF
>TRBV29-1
CSARAGGLRGTDTQYF
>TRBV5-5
CASSFRRARDTQYF
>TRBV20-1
CSARRPGRDRETQYF
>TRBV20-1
CSARPIRDSHNEQFF
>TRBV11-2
CASSPQSGANVLTF
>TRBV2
CASSGDSAGTSYGYTF
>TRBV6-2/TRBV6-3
CASSKTQLAGGTGEQFF
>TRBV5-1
CASSQAGIPQETQYF
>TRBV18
CASSPGGNQPQHF
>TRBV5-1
CASSLAPGTLNTEAFF
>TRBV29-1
CSVQTSGRSYNEQFF
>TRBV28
CASSLMGVLQETQYF
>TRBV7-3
CASSQAGGSTDTQYF
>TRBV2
CASSKFPTGTYEQYF
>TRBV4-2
CASSQDRSSGQREQFF
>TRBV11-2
CASYSKRSGSYNEQFF
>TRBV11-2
CASSLDRGSFETQYF
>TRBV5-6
CASSTRDRVGEKLFF
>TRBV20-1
CSATGVADQETQYF
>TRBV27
CASSKSGRGYNEQFF
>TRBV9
CASSSRGESYYEQYF
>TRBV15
CATSRDRYEQFF
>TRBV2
CASWAGAEQYF
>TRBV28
CASSFRTPDFQETQYF
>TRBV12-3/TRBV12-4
CASSRTGYGYTF
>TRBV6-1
CASRGNSGANVLTF
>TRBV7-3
CASSLGLAGGEQFF
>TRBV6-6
CASSYSRRGYGYTF
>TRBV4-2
CASSQATAGGPSDTQYF
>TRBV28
CASAGDRGYTF
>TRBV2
CASSGLAEYNEQFF
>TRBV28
CASSPPTGTINEQYF
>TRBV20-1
CSSLTSGYQETQYF
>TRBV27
CASSSVGDIGTGNEQFF
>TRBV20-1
CSARSTGTKNIQYF
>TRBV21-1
CASSYRQGMAGELFF
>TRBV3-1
CASSQLKGNEQFF